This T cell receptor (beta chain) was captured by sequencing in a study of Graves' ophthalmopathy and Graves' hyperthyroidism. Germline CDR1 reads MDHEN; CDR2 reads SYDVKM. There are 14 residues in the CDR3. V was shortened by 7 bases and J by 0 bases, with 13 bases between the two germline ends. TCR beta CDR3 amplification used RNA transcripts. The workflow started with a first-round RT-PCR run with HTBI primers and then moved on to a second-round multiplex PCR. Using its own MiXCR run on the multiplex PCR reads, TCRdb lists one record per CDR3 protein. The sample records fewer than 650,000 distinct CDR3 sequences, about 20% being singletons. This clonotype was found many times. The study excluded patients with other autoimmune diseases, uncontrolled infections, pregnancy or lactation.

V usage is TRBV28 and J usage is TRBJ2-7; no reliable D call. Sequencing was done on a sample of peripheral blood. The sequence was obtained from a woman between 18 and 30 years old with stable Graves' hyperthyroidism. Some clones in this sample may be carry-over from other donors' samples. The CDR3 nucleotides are TGTGCCAGCACCACTGTAGAGGCCTCCTACGAGCAGTACTTC. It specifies CASTTVEASYEQYF. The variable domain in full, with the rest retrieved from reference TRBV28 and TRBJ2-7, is DVKVTQSSRYLVKRTGEKVFLECVQDMDHENMFWYRQDPGLGLRLIYFSYDVKMKEKGDIPEGYSVSREKKERFSLILESASTNQTSMYLCASTTVEASYEQYFGPGTRLTVT.